Sequencing of this T cell receptor (beta chain) was carried out in a study of T cells after yellow fever vaccination. Study findings and constraints: When the response was secondary, it was weaker but reached its peak faster, day 5 versus 15.

This clonotype was detected a few times. The antigen is unknown. CDR1 is SGHVT, CDR2 SQSDAQ, per germline. Trimming shortened V by 2 bases and J by 4 bases, and 12 bases separated the two germline ends. The CDR3 is 15 residues long. TCRdb independently ran MiXCR on the 5' RACE reads; one entry per CDR3 protein. The table includes approximately 300,000 distinct CDR3 sequences, around 10% detected once. The chain recombines TRBV7-4 with TRBJ2-1; D not certain. The TCR was taken from a young man who received the YFV17D yellow fever vaccine. The sequences come from CD4+ T cells sorted from PBMCs, collected 45 days after the yellow fever booster vaccination. CDR3 nucleotide sequence: TGTGCCAGCAGCTTACTTCCCGATAGTTACAATGAGCAGTTCTTC. Protein: CASSLLPDSYNEQFF.